The 14 T cell receptor beta chains below were found in one sample sequenced in a study of identical twins (dated by TCRdb to about 2016). Receptors were amplified or captured by 5' RACE. Sequencing relied on an Illumina HiSeq 2000. TCRdb's own reprocessing of the public reads used fastp at Q25 and MiXCR and kept productive beta chains. Each CDR3 protein gets just one entry, which takes the most common genes and DNA from the rows behind it. This sample gives some 760,000 distinct CDR3 sequences in total; roughly 20% of them show up just once. The ten largest clones represent roughly 14% of the sample. The same data also contributed to another study, on T cells expressing NK-cell markers.

The sample was PBMCs. Receptors originate from a woman in her late teens or twenties in good health.

The chain links TRBV12-3 or TRBV12-4 to TRBJ2-7; a possible D gene is TRBD1 (6 bases). V was cut by 2 bases and J by 9 bases, with 14 bases left in between. CDR3 length: 13 amino acids. The CDR3 loop is CASSLRQAGAQYF. Here the CDR3 DNA reads TGTGCCAGCAGTTTACGACAGGCTGGAGCGCAGTACTTC.

The chain is built from TRBV5-1 and TRBJ2-7; D is uncertain. The CDR3 runs to 15 residues. In germline, CDR1 is SGHRS, CDR2 YFSETQ. Deletions cut 2 bases from V and 5 bases from J, with 17 bases between. CDR3 nucleotide sequence: TGCGCCAGCAGCTTAGGTCCCAGTGAACGCCACGAGCAGTACTTC. Its protein product is CASSLGPSERHEQYF.

This clonotype was counted only a few times. This sequence joins TRBV20-1 and TRBJ1-5; no clear D gene. The germline gives CDR1 DFQATT, CDR2 SNEGSKA (reference sequence). With 0 bases removed from V and 7 bases from J, the gap between germline ends came to 10 bases. This CDR3 comprises 13 residues. The CDR3, as DNA: TGCAGTGCTAGAGATTCGACGGAGCAGCCCCAGCATTTT. Protein: CSARDSTEQPQHF.

The chain uses TRBV12-3 or TRBV12-4 and TRBJ1-5, with 9 bases identical to TRBD1. The CDR3 contains 14 residues. V gave up 6 bases and J gave up 7 bases; unmatched junction bases: 7. The CDR3, as DNA: TGTGCCAGCAGCCGGACAGGGGCGCACCAGCCCCAGCATTTT. Its translation: CASSRTGAHQPQHF.

This rearrangement joins TRBV27 to TRBJ2-1, with 10 positions matching TRBD2. V gave up 6 bases and J gave up 5 bases; unmatched junction bases: 13. The CDR3 spans 17 residues. Germline V gives CDR1 MNHEY, CDR2 SMNVEV (reference sequence). The CDR3 region is CASSGLAGERGDNEQFF. CDR3 DNA: TGTGCCAGCAGCGGGCTAGCGGGAGAGAGGGGGGACAATGAGCAGTTCTTC.

The rearrangement links TRBV4-1 to TRBJ1-1; 7 nucleotides line up with TRBD1. The V segment lost 6 bases and the J segment 7 bases; nucleotides outside the gene matches: 14. Germline CDR1 reads MGHRA; CDR2 reads YSYEKL. The CDR3 consists of 15 residues. Here the CDR3 reads CASSYSATGENEAFF. In DNA, the CDR3 is TGCGCCAGCAGTTATAGTGCAACAGGGGAAAATGAAGCTTTCTTT.

This clonotype was detected a few times. The rearrangement uses TRBV5-1 and TRBJ2-7; tentatively, D is TRBD1 or TRBD2 (6 bases each). Germline CDR1 reads SGHRS; CDR2 reads YFSETQ. The V end lost 2 bases, the J end lost 3 bases, and 15 bases lay between the germline ends. This CDR3 region has 15 residues. CDR3 sequence: CASSFASRGLYEQYF. CDR3 in DNA: TGCGCCAGCAGCTTTGCTTCTCGGGGGCTCTACGAGCAGTACTTC.

V is TRBV6-1 and J is TRBJ2-1; D unclear. V was pared by 5 bases and J by 0 bases, with 17 bases between. Germline assignment: CDR1 MNHNS and CDR2 SASEGT. CDR3 length equals 17 residues. CDR3 protein: CASSPPPGLSSYNEQFF. CDR3 sequence (DNA): TGTGCCAGCAGTCCCCCGCCCGGGTTGAGCTCCTACAATGAGCAGTTCTTC.

This chain uses TRBV6-2 or TRBV6-3 with TRBJ2-1, with 9 bases identical to TRBD1. The CDR3 loop spans 18 amino acids. Germline loops: CDR1 MNHEY, CDR2 SVGEGT. Unmatched junction bases numbered 13, after V lost 1 base and J lost 6 bases. The CDR3 DNA sequence: TGTGCCAGCAGTTACTTACGCACAGGGGGCAGTTTACTCAATGAGCAGTTCTTC. This gives the protein CASSYLRTGGSLLNEQFF.

This clonotype was detected only a few times. V and J are TRBV20-1 and TRBJ2-1, with D tentatively TRBD2 (5 bases). Germline V lookup: CDR1 DFQATT, CDR2 SNEGSKA (reference sequence). V lost 2 bases and J lost 5, with 16 bases in between. This CDR3 is built from 15 residues. The CDR3 protein is CSARRKLVRHNEQFF. As DNA, the CDR3 is TGCAGTGCTAGAAGAAAACTAGTTCGACACAATGAGCAGTTCTTC.

This clonotype turned up a few times. This chain uses TRBV6-4 with TRBJ2-1, with 8 positions matching TRBD2. CDR1 MRHNA and CDR2 SNTAGT come from the germline V gene. With 2 bases clipped from V and 2 bases from J, the junction kept 5 bases outside the gene matches. CDR3 length: 16 residues. The DNA for the CDR3 is TGTGCCAGCAGTGACGAAGCGGGGGCCCCCTACAATGAGCAGTTCTTC. It yields the protein CASSDEAGAPYNEQFF.

V gene TRBV28 combines with J gene TRBJ1-6; no reliable D call. The CDR3 has 13 residues. Trimming took off 5 bases at V and 11 bases at J, with 13 bases between the two ends. Germline loops: CDR1 MDHEN, CDR2 SYDVKM. DNA for the CDR3: TGTGCCAGCAGTCTCCCCCGCAGGACACCCCTCCACTTT. The encoded protein is CASSLPRRTPLHF.

V is TRBV20-1 and J is TRBJ2-5; 9 bases align to TRBD2. This CDR3 region has 15 residues. V trimming: 0 bases; J trimming: 5 bases; junction bases outside the gene matches: 7. Looked up from germline, CDR1 is DFQATT and CDR2 is SNEGSKA (reference sequence). In DNA, the CDR3 is TGCAGTGCTAGAGACGGGACTAGCATCTTCGAGACCCAGTACTTC. It specifies CSARDGTSIFETQYF.

The rearrangement links TRBV5-6 to TRBJ2-7; the D gene is possibly TRBD2 (6 bases). This CDR3 is built from 12 residues. Trimming removed 5 bases from V and 4 bases from J, with 10 bases in between. Looked up from germline, CDR1 is SGHDT and CDR2 is YYEEEE. CDR3 sequence: CASSGGQYEQYF. The CDR3 region has the DNA TGTGCCAGCAGTGGAGGGCAGTACGAGCAGTACTTC. Using reference TRBV5-6 and TRBJ2-7 for the parts outside the CDR3, the full variable domain is DAGVTQSPTHLIKTRGQQVTLRCSPKSGHDTVSWYQQALGQGPQFIFQYYEEEERQRGNFPDRFSGHQFPNYSSELNVNALLLGDSALYLCASSGGQYEQYFGPGTRLTVT.